This T cell receptor (beta chain) derives from a study of neurological immune-mediated disorders. This clonotype was detected ten times or more. This CDR3 spans 16 amino acids. V was trimmed by 7 bases and J by 7 bases, leaving 22 bases between them. Germline lookup yields CDR1 LNHDA and CDR2 SQIVND (reference sequence). Using its own MiXCR run on the 5' RACE reads, TCRdb lists one record per CDR3 protein. The sample lists some 20,000 distinct CDR3 sequences, 14% occurring once. Input material: CD4+ T cells from blood. This sequence was found in a woman aged 55-70 years with HTLV-1-associated myelopathy (HAM/TSP). The V and J genes are TRBV19 and TRBJ2-2; perhaps D is TRBD1 or TRBD2 (5 bases each). CDR3 in DNA: TGTGCCAGTAACTACCCCTACGGGACCTTGCACGGGGAGCTGTTTTTT. Translation: CASNYPYGTLHGELFF.